The 30 T cell receptor beta chains below come from one sample, sequenced in a study of CXCR3-negative and CXCR3-positive naive CD8 T cells. The libraries of TRB cDNA were constructed through 5' RACE using UMI labels. TCRdb reworked the 5' RACE reads into one entry per CDR3 protein, no DNA. This table holds around 81,000 distinct CDR3 sequences. Sequenced material: naive CXCR3- CD8+ T cells from blood. Regarding subset: CD45RO-CCR7+CD27+CD95- naive CD8+ T cells lacking CXCR3 (TNR3-). The receptors derive from a human donor in good health. Some clones in this sample may be carry-over from other donors' samples.

The chain carries TRBV7-9 and TRBJ1-6. CDR3 length: 15 residues. Germline V CDR1 and CDR2: SEHNR, FQNEAQ (reference sequence). The CDR3 sequence is CARKDGSSYNSPLHF. Based on the CDR3 plus reference TRBV7-9 and TRBJ1-6, the full variable domain is DTGVSQNPRHKITKRGQNVTFRCDPISEHNRLYWYRQTLGQGPEFLTYFQNEAQLEKSRLLSDRFSAERPKGSFSTLEIQRTEQGDSAMYLCARKDGSSYNSPLHFGNGTRLTVT.

The genes are TRBV28 and TRBJ2-2; TCRdb gives TRBD2 as the D gene, but with no DNA this cannot be confirmed. This CDR3 contains 18 residues. CDR1 is MDHEN, CDR2 SYDVKM, per germline. This chain's CDR3 is CASSLVRLAGTNTGELFF.

CDR3 amino acids: CASSLGTGFLTYEQYF. V usage is TRBV5-1 and J usage is TRBJ2-7; as DNA is missing, the TRBD1 call by TCRdb cannot be tested. CDR3 size: 16 residues. CDR1 is SGHRS and CDR2 is YFSETQ in the germline V gene.

The genes are TRBV2 and TRBJ2-7; TCRdb names TRBD1, which stays unverified in the absence of DNA. Per the germline V gene, CDR1 is SNHLY and CDR2 is FYNNEI. The CDR3 covers 13 residues. CDR3 residues: CASSEGNRDEQYF.

The chain couples TRBV12-3 or TRBV12-4 to TRBJ1-2; TCRdb's D call, TRBD1, is unchecked because there is no DNA. The CDR3 length is 14 residues. CDR3 sequence reads: CASSLSRDHGGYTF.

V and J are TRBV7-9 and TRBJ2-7; the D gene TCRdb calls, TRBD1, cannot be checked with no DNA. Per germline, CDR1 SEHNR and CDR2 FQNEAQ (reference sequence). The CDR3 runs 14 residues. The CDR3 region is CASSLEGGYYEQYF.

This chain uses TRBV7-9 with TRBJ1-5; TCRdb's D call of TRBD1 is untestable without DNA. The CDR3 has 17 amino acids. Germline V gene lookup returns CDR1 SEHNR and CDR2 FQNEAQ (reference sequence). The CDR3 reads CASSLSGQGARNQPQHF.

The chain has TRBV5-8 and TRBJ2-2; without DNA, the TCRdb call of TRBD2 cannot be checked. Germline CDR1 is SGHTS and CDR2 is YDEGEE. The CDR3 runs to 15 residues. The CDR3 protein is CASSLRQGNTGELFF.

The genes are TRBV20-1 and TRBJ1-3; TCRdb lists TRBD1, though no DNA is available to test this call. CDR1 and CDR2 from the germline V gene are DFQATT and SNEGSKA (reference sequence). The CDR3 contains 13 residues. The CDR3 spells CSAGTGTGNTIYF.

The V call is TRBV29-1, the J call TRBJ2-2; TCRdb's assignment of TRBD1 cannot be checked, as there is no DNA. The CDR3 is 16 residues long. From germline, CDR1 is SQVTM and CDR2 ANQGSEA. The CDR3 spells CSVETRDSRNTGELFF.

The V and J genes are TRBV29-1 and TRBJ2-1; TCRdb gives TRBD1 as the D gene, but with no DNA this cannot be confirmed. The CDR3 covers 14 residues. The germline V gene has CDR1 SQVTM and CDR2 ANQGSEA. The CDR3 region is CSVDWDLAYNEQFF.

The chain combines TRBV13 with TRBJ2-7; TCRdb selects TRBD1, and the lack of DNA leaves this call unchecked. The V gene's germline CDR1 is PRHDT and CDR2 FYEKMQ (reference sequence). CDR3 size: 14 residues. CDR3: CASSERQGPYEQYF.

The chain links TRBV20-1 to TRBJ2-1; TCRdb returns TRBD2, unconfirmable since there is no DNA. CDR3 length equals 15 residues. Germline V gene data show CDR1 as DFQATT and CDR2 as SNEGSKA (reference sequence). CDR3 amino acids: CSARDLMGGDNGQFF.

The rearrangement joins TRBV9 to TRBJ2-3; TCRdb's D call of TRBD2 is untestable without DNA. Germline lookup yields CDR1 SGDLS and CDR2 YYNGEE. CDR3 length equals 15 residues. CDR3 region: CASSVGTTSTDTQYF.

The chain is built from TRBV3-1 and TRBJ2-1; TCRdb picks TRBD2, but there is no DNA to check that call. The germline gives CDR1 LGHDT, CDR2 YNNKEL (reference sequence). CDR3 length equals 16 residues. CDR3 loop: CASSQSEGSSYNEQFF.

The rearrangement joins TRBV5-1 to TRBJ1-1; lacking DNA, the TRBD1 call made by TCRdb goes unchecked. The CDR3 extends over 17 amino acids. Germline V gives CDR1 SGHRS, CDR2 YFSETQ. This CDR3 is CASSSAERQLMNTEAFF.

The chain links TRBV6-2 or TRBV6-3 to TRBJ1-2. The CDR3 runs 13 residues. Germline CDR1 is MNHEY and CDR2 is SVGEGT. The CDR3: CATAPRSNYGYTF.

The rearrangement joins TRBV11-3 to TRBJ2-4. The length of the CDR3 is 14 residues. Germline CDR1 is SGHNT and CDR2 is YENEEA. This CDR3 reads CASSLSDGKNIQYF.

The rearrangement links TRBV7-9 to TRBJ2-1; the D call of TRBD2 rests on TCRdb alone, since no DNA is present to check it. The length of the CDR3 is 16 residues. CDR1 and CDR2 from the germline V gene are SEHNR and FQNEAQ (reference sequence). CDR3 sequence reads: CASSLDPAGTYNEQFF. The full variable domain, rest sourced from reference TRBV7-9 and TRBJ2-1, is DTGVSQNPRHKITKRGQNVTFRCDPISEHNRLYWYRQTLGQGPEFLTYFQNEAQLEKSRLLSDRFSAERPKGSFSTLEIQRTEQGDSAMYLCASSLDPAGTYNEQFFGPGTRLTVL.

The chain recombines TRBV29-1 with TRBJ2-7; TCRdb's assignment of TRBD2 cannot be checked, as there is no DNA. Germline V lookup: CDR1 SQVTM, CDR2 ANQGSEA. The CDR3 consists of 12 residues. The chain's CDR3 is CSVVLGTGEQYF.

The V gene is TRBV29-1, the J gene TRBJ1-2; TCRdb lists TRBD1, though no DNA is available to test this call. This CDR3 contains 17 residues. Germline CDR1 and CDR2: SQVTM and ANQGSEA. This CDR3 reads CSVVQDRDLEGSYGYTF.

The rearrangement links TRBV20-1 to TRBJ2-1; TCRdb reports TRBD2, a call that lacks DNA to check it against. The CDR3 length is 18 residues. CDR1 is DFQATT and CDR2 is SNEGSKA in the germline V gene (reference sequence). CDR3 protein: CSARELRGRLADYNEQFF.

This chain links TRBV28 with TRBJ2-4; TCRdb lists TRBD1, though no DNA is available to test this call. Germline assignment: CDR1 MDHEN and CDR2 SYDVKM. The CDR3 sequence is 13 residues long. CDR3 sequence reads: CAANPGAGTVQYF. The full variable domain, in which reference TRBV28 and TRBJ2-4 provide the parts outside the CDR3, is DVKVTQSSRYLVKRTGEKVFLECVQDMDHENMFWYRQDPGLGLRLIYFSYDVKMKEKGDIPEGYSVSREKKERFSLILESASTNQTSMYLCAANPGAGTVQYFGAGTRLSVL.

V gene TRBV29-1 combines with J gene TRBJ1-2; the D call of TRBD1 rests on TCRdb alone, since no DNA is present to check it. Germline CDR1 and CDR2: SQVTM and ANQGSEA. The CDR3 totals 14 residues. CDR3 sequence reads: CSVDMRQGDYGYTF.

CDR3 residues: CSARGRSSYEQYF. The chain carries TRBV20-1 and TRBJ2-7; no DNA is available, so the TRBD1 call from TCRdb remains unchecked. Per germline, CDR1 DFQATT and CDR2 SNEGSKA (reference sequence). The CDR3 contains 13 residues.

The chain employs TRBV29-1 and TRBJ1-2; absent DNA, TCRdb's TRBD1 call cannot be checked. Germline assignment: CDR1 SQVTM and CDR2 ANQGSEA. The CDR3 sequence is 11 residues long. This CDR3 reads CSVEPRLGYTF.

This chain connects TRBV7-8 to TRBJ2-5. This CDR3 spans 11 amino acids. Per germline, CDR1 SGHVS and CDR2 FQNEAQ. This chain's CDR3 is CASSSRETQYF.

The gene calls are TRBV12-3 or TRBV12-4 and TRBJ2-3. The CDR3 runs 14 residues. The CDR3: CASSSVSNTDTQYF.

V gene TRBV29-1 combines with J gene TRBJ2-7; with no DNA, the TCRdb D assignment of TRBD2 cannot be verified. Germline V gene sequence: CDR1 SQVTM, CDR2 ANQGSEA. The CDR3 consists of 13 residues. The CDR3 sequence is CSVPSGVSYEQYF.

The rearrangement joins TRBV9 to TRBJ1-2; TCRdb gives TRBD1 as the D gene, but with no DNA this cannot be confirmed. There are 15 residues in the CDR3. Per germline, CDR1 SGDLS and CDR2 YYNGEE. CDR3 sequence reads: CASSGTGGASHGYTF.